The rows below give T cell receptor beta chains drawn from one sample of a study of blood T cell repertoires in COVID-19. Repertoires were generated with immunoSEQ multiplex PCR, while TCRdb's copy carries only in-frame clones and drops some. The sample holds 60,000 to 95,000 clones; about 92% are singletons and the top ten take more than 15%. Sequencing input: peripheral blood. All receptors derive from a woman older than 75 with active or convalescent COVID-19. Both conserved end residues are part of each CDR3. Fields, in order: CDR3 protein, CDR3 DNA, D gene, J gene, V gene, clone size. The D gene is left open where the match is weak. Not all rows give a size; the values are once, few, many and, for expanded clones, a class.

CASSPPRGGMNTEAFF,TGTGCCAGCTCACCACCGAGGGGGGGGATGAACACTGAAGCTTTCTTT,NA,TRBJ1-1,TRBV18,NA
CAWSREVSPLHF,TGTGCCTGGAGCCGGGAAGTTTCACCCCTCCACTTT,NA,TRBJ1-6,TRBV30,NA
CASSSFLRDTFFYGYTF,TGTGCCAGCTCGAGTTTTTTAAGGGACACCTTCTTCTATGGCTACACCTTC,NA,TRBJ1-2,TRBV28,NA
CASSPPEGGGTDTQYF,TGTGCCAGCTCACCACCCGAGGGAGGTGGCACAGATACGCAGTATTTT,NA,TRBJ2-3,TRBV18,NA
CASSLEQGAYEQYF,TGTGCCAGCAGCTTAGAACAGGGCGCCTACGAGCAGTACTTC,NA,TRBJ2-7,TRBV7-2,once
CASSQDQKSSYNEQFF,TGCGCCAGCAGCCAAGATCAAAAGAGCTCCTACAATGAGCAGTTCTTC,NA,TRBJ2-1,TRBV4-1,NA
CASSPRQGPSYEQYF,TGTGCCAGCAGCCCGAGACAGGGTCCCTCCTACGAGCAGTACTTC,TRBD1,TRBJ2-7,TRBV5-6,NA
CAIRVRTGGDYGYTF,TGTGCCATCAGAGTTCGGACAGGGGGCGACTATGGCTACACCTTC,TRBD1,TRBJ1-2,TRBV10-3,NA
CASSRGTGYEQYF,TGTGCCAGCAGTCGGGGGACAGGTTACGAGCAGTACTTC,TRBD1,TRBJ2-7,TRBV28,NA
CASSREGGASGNTIYF,TGTGCCAGCAGCAGGGAGGGAGGCGCGAGCGGAAACACCATATATTTT,NA,TRBJ1-3,TRBV6-6,NA
CASSYSQGAMEAFF,TGTGCCAGCAGTTACTCCCAGGGCGCGATGGAAGCTTTCTTT,NA,TRBJ1-1,TRBV6-5,NA
CASSYQGAYEQYF,TGTGCCAGCAGTTACCAGGGGGCTTACGAGCAGTACTTC,TRBD1,TRBJ2-7,TRBV6-5,once
CASSFGLEETQYF,TGTGCCAGCAGTTTTGGGTTGGAGGAGACCCAGTACTTC,NA,TRBJ2-5,TRBV28,NA
CASSLGEPETQYF,TGTGCCAGCAGCTTAGGGGAGCCGGAGACCCAGTACTTC,NA,TRBJ2-5,TRBV7-2,NA
CASSRGTDYEQYF,TGTGCCAGCAGCCGAGGGACAGACTACGAGCAGTACTTC,TRBD1,TRBJ2-7,TRBV13,NA
CASSQADRGGTGELFF,TGCGCCAGCAGCCAGGCGGACAGGGGCGGCACCGGGGAGCTGTTTTTT,TRBD1,TRBJ2-2,TRBV4-1,NA
CASSYRDRGGDEQFF,TGCGCCAGCAGCTACCGGGACAGGGGGGGGGATGAGCAGTTCTTC,TRBD1,TRBJ2-1,TRBV4-1,NA
CASSARQGAGGYTF,TGTGCCAGCAGTGCTCGACAGGGGGCTGGTGGCTACACCTTC,TRBD1,TRBJ1-2,TRBV2,NA
CASTNPGLTEQFF,TGTGCCAGCACCAACCCGGGTCTTACTGAGCAGTTCTTC,NA,TRBJ2-1,TRBV9,few
CASSFGGKNEQFF,TGTGCCAGCAGCTTCGGGGGTAAGAATGAGCAGTTCTTC,NA,TRBJ2-1,TRBV11-3,once